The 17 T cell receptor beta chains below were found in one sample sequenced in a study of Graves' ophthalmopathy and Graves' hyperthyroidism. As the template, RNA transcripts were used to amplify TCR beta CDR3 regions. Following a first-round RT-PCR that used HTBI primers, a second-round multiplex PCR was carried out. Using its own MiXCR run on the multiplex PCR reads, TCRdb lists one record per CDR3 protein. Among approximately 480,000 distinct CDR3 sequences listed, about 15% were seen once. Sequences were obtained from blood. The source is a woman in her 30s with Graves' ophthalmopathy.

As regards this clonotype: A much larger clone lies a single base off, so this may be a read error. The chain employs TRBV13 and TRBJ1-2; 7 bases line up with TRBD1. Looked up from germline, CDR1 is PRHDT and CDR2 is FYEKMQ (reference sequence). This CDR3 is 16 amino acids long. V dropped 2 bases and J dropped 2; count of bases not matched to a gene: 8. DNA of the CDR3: TGTGCCAGCAGCTTAAACCCGACAGGGCCGAACTATGGCTACACCTTC. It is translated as CASSLNPTGPNYGYTF. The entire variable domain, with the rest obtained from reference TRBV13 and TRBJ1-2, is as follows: AAGVIQSPRHLIKEKRETATLKCYPIPRHDTVYWYQQGPGQDPQFLISFYEKMQSDKGSIPDRFSAQQFSDYHSELNMSSLELGDSALYFCASSLNPTGPNYGYTFGSGTRLTVV.

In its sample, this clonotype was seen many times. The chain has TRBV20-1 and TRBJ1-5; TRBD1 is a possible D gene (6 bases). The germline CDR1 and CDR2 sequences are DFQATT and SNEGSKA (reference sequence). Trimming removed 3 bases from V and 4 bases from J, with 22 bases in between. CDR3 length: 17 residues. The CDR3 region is CSASSRLGAVGNQPQHF. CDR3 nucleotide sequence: TGCAGTGCTAGTAGTCGGCTGGGGGCTGTAGGAAATCAGCCCCAGCATTTT.

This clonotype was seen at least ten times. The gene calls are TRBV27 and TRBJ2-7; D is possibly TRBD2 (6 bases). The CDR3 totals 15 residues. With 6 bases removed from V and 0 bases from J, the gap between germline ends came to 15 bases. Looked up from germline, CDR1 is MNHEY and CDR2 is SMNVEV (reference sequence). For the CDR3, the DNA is TGTGCCAGCAGGCCGGAGGGGTACTACTCCTACGAGCAGTACTTC. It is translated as CASRPEGYYSYEQYF.

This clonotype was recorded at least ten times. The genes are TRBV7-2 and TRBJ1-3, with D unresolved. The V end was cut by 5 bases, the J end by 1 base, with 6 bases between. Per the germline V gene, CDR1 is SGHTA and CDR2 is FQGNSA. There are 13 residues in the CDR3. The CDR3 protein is CASSRVSGNTIYF. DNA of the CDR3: TGTGCCAGCAGCAGGGTTTCTGGAAACACCATATATTTT. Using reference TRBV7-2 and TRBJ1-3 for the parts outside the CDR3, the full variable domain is GAGVSQSPSNKVTEKGKDVELRCDPISGHTALYWYRQSLGQGLEFLIYFQGNSAPDKSGLPSDRFSAERTGGSVSTLTIQRTQQEDSAVYLCASSRVSGNTIYFGEGSWLTVV.

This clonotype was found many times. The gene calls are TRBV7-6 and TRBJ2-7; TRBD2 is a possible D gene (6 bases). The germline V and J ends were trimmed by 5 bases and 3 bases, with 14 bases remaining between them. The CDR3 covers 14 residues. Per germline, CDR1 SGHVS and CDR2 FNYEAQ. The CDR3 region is CASSTGGLLYEQYF. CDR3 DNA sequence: TGTGCCAGCAGCACTGGGGGGTTACTCTACGAGCAGTACTTC.

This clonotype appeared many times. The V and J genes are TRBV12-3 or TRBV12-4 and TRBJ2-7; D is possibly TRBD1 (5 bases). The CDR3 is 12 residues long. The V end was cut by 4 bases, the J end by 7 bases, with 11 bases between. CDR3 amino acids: CASSSSAGEQYF. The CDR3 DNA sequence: TGTGCCAGCAGTTCGTCAGCAGGGGAGCAGTACTTC.

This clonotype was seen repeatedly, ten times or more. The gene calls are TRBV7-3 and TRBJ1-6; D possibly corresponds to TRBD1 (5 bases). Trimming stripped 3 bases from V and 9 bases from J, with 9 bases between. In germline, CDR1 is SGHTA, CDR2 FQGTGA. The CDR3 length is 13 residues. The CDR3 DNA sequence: TGTGCCAGCAGCTTGCAGGGAGGTTCACCCCTCCACTTT. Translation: CASSLQGGSPLHF.

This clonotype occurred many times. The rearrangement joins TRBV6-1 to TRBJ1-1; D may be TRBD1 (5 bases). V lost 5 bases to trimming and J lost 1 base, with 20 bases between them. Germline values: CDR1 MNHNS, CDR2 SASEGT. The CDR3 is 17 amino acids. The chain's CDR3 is CASSKPGGLGTNTEAFF. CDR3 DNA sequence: TGTGCCAGCAGTAAACCTGGAGGTCTAGGGACGAACACTGAAGCTTTCTTT.

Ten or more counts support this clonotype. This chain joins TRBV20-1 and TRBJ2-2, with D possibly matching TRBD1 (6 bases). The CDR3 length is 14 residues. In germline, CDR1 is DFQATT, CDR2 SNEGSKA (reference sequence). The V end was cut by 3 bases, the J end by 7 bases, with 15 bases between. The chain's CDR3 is CSARDSWTDGELFF. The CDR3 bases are TGCAGTGCTAGGGACAGCTGGACGGACGGGGAGCTGTTTTTT.

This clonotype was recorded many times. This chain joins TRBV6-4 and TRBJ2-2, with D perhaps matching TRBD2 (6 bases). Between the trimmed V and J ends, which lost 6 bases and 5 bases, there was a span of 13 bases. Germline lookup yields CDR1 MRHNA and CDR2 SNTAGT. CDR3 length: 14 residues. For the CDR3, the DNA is TGTGCCAGCAGACGGGACTTCATAACCGGGGAGCTGTTTTTT. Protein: CASRRDFITGELFF.

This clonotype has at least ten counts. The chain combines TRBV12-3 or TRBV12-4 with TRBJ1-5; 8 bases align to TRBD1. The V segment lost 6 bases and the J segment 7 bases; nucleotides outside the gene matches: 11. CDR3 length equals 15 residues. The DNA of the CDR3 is TGTGCCAGCAGAAAAGGACAGGGCGGTTTACAGCCCCAGCATTTT. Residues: CASRKGQGGLQPQHF.

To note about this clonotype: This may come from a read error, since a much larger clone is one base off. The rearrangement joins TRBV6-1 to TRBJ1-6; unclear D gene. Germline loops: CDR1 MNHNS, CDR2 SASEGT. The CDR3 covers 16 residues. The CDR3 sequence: CASSPRYWGSHSHLHF. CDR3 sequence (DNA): TGTGCCAGCAGCCCAAGGTATTGGGGTTCGCATTCACACCTCCACTTT.

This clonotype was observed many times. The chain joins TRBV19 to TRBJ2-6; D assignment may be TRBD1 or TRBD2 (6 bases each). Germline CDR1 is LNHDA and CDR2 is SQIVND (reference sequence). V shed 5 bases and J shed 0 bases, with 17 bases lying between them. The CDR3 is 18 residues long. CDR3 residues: CASSDTGRPISGANVLTF. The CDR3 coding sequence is TGTGCCAGTAGTGATACAGGGAGGCCGATCTCTGGGGCCAACGTCCTGACTTTC.

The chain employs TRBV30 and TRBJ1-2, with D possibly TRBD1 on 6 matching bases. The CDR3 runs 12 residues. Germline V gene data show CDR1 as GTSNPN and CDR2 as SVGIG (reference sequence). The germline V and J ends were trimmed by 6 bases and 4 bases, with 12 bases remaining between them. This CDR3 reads CACITGLYGYTF. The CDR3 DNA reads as TGTGCCTGCATCACAGGGCTCTATGGCTACACCTTC. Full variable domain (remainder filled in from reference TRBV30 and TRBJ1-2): SQTIHQWPATLVQPVGSPLSLECTVEGTSNPNLYWYRQAAGRGLQLLFYSVGIGQISSEVPQNLSASRPQDRQFILSSKKLLLSDSGFYLCACITGLYGYTFGSGTRLTVV.

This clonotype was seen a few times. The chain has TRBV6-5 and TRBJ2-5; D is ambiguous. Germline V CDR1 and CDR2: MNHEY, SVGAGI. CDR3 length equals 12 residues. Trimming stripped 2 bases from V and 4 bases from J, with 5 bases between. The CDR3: CASSYRIETQYF. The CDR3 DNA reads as TGTGCCAGCAGTTACAGAATAGAGACCCAGTACTTC.

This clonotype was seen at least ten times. In DNA, the CDR3 is TGTGCCAGCAGCTTAGCTACAGGGCAAAGGACTGAAGCTTTCTTT. It codes for CASSLATGQRTEAFF. The chain is built from TRBV7-3 and TRBJ1-1, with D possibly being TRBD1 (6 bases). The ends were cut back, 2 bases at V and 5 bases at J, with 15 bases in the middle. This CDR3 has 15 residues. Germline lookup yields CDR1 SGHTA and CDR2 FQGTGA.

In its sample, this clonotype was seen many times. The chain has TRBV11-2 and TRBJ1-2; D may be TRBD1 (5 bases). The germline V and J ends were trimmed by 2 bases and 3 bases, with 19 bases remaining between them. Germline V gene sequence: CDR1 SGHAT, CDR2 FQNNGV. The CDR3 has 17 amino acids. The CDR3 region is CASSLRDGWSEDYGYTF. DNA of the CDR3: TGTGCCAGCAGCTTAAGGGACGGATGGTCCGAGGACTATGGCTACACCTTC. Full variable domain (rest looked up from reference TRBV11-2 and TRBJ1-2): EAGVAQSPRYKIIEKRQSVAFWCNPISGHATLYWYQQILGQGPKLLIQFQNNGVVDDSQLPKDRFSAERLKGVDSTLKIQPAKLEDSAVYLCASSLRDGWSEDYGYTFGSGTRLTVV.